Below, 21 T cell receptor beta chains from the same sample are listed, as sequenced in a study of blood T cells in healthy people across ages. With a J-beta primer mix and a sample-barcoded 5' primer, a second PCR ran about 6 to 11 cycles. TCRdb passed the 5' RACE reads through MiXCR, listing each CDR3 protein once. The table records approximately 800,000 distinct CDR3 sequences, 25% of them present only once. The same specimen was also included in a second study, on T cells of mothers and their children.

Sequenced material: blood. The source of these receptors is a boy aged 5-17 years in good health.

This clonotype was counted a few times. The chain recombines TRBV27 with TRBJ2-1; tentative D call: TRBD1 (5 bases). The CDR3 spans 19 residues. The V gene lost 6 bases and the J gene lost 3 bases, with 27 bases spanning the gap. Germline V gives CDR1 MNHEY, CDR2 SMNVEV (reference sequence). The chain's CDR3 is CASSSTYVRDESLYNEQFF. The CDR3 nucleotides read TGTGCCAGCAGCTCCACCTATGTCAGGGATGAAAGCCTCTACAATGAGCAGTTCTTC.

The chain joins TRBV12-3 or TRBV12-4 to TRBJ2-7; 9 positions match TRBD2. Trimming at V came to 2 bases and at J to 6 bases, leaving 8 bases not matched to a gene. The CDR3 is made up of 15 amino acids. CDR3 sequence: CASSLMAGGPGEQYF. CDR3 bases: TGTGCCAGCAGTTTAATGGCGGGAGGGCCAGGCGAGCAGTACTTC.

The gene calls are TRBV4-3 and TRBJ1-6, with D perhaps matching TRBD1 (6 bases). Per the germline V gene, CDR1 is LGHNA and CDR2 is YSLEER. Trimming cost V 2 bases and J 14 bases, with 19 bases left between them. The CDR3 extends over 15 amino acids. The CDR3 loop is CASSQFRGLFGTLHF. CDR3 coding DNA: TGCGCCAGCAGCCAATTTCGGGGGCTCTTCGGGACCCTCCACTTT.

This clonotype has only a few counts. This chain links TRBV20-1 with TRBJ2-3, with D perhaps TRBD2 (5 bases). The CDR3 contains 11 residues. Germline assignment: CDR1 DFQATT and CDR2 SNEGSKA (reference sequence). Trimming left V 6 bases short and J 4 bases short, with 8 bases between. CDR3 coding DNA: TGCAGTGCCCAACTAGCAGATACGCAGTATTTT. This gives the protein CSAQLADTQYF.

Note on this clonotype: The CDR3 carries no conserved terminal phenylalanine or tryptophan, so it likely arises from a read error. Because the CDR3's place on the DNA is in doubt, the DNA is left out and the CDR3 is given as listed by TCRdb. This sequence joins TRBV19 and TRBJ2-5; TRBD1 reflects the table's D call only, with no check against the DNA. Germline-derived CDR1 and CDR2 are LNHDA and SQIVND (reference sequence). Both ends counted, the CDR3 spans 17 residues. CDR3 sequence reads: CAKSQSGTGYPEQFFGP.

With respect to this clonotype: A read error may produce the germline difference seen at one junction end. This sequence joins TRBV4-3 and TRBJ2-7; TRBD2 is a possible D gene (5 bases). In germline, CDR1 is LGHNA, CDR2 YSLEER. The CDR3 extends over 15 amino acids. The CDR3 reads CASGQEGRWSDEQYF. The CDR3 coding sequence is TGCGCCAGCGGCCAAGAGGGTAGGTGGTCCGACGAGCAGTACTTC.

This clonotype was recorded a few times. The CDR3 end shows no conserved phenylalanine or tryptophan, and so a read error is likely. The CDR3 loop is CASSQDRQGGMYEQYL. CDR3 in DNA: TGCGCCAGCAGCCAAGATCGGCAGGGGGGTATGTACGAGCAGTACCTC. V and J are TRBV4-3 and TRBJ2-7; the D gene is possibly TRBD1 (7 bases). Germline-derived CDR1 and CDR2 are LGHNA and YSLEER. The CDR3 spans 16 residues. Trimming took off 0 bases at V and 4 bases at J, with 16 bases between the two ends.

This clonotype occurred a few times. The chain has TRBV4-1 and TRBJ2-3, with 8 nucleotides matching TRBD2. The CDR3 loop spans 16 amino acids. CDR1 MGHRA and CDR2 YSYEKL come from the germline V gene. With V trimmed by 0 bases and J by 8 bases, 10 bases remained unmatched. The CDR3 region is CASSQEGGLVHATQYF. The CDR3 bases are TGCGCCAGCAGCCAAGAGGGGGGACTAGTGCACGCTACGCAGTATTTT.

Only a few counts were recorded for this clonotype. As DNA, the CDR3 is TGCAGCGTCCCGGGGCGGGGGTACCCCTCCTACGAGCAGTACTTC. Translated: CSVPGRGYPSYEQYF. The chain has TRBV29-1 and TRBJ2-7, with 7 bases identical to TRBD2. J lost 0 bases, V lost 6 bases, and 11 bases had no gene match. Germline loops: CDR1 SQVTM, CDR2 ANQGSEA. CDR3 length equals 15 residues.

This clonotype was picked up a small number of times. This chain links TRBV29-1 with TRBJ2-1; TRBD1 matches 7 bases. Trimming removed 3 bases from V and 5 bases from J; junction bases left unmatched: 7. Germline assignment: CDR1 SQVTM and CDR2 ANQGSEA. The CDR3 sequence is 14 residues long. The CDR3 DNA reads as TGCAGCGTTGACGTGGGACAGCTCCACAATGAGCAGTTCTTC. The encoded protein is CSVDVGQLHNEQFF.

This clonotype was counted between two and nine times. V usage is TRBV6-2 or TRBV6-3 and J usage is TRBJ2-2, with 11 bases matching TRBD1. Germline V gene lookup returns CDR1 MNHEY and CDR2 SVGEGT. V shed 7 bases, J shed 9 bases, and the junction held 4 bases outside the gene matches. The length of the CDR3 is 13 residues. CDR3: CASMRTGGRELFF. The CDR3 bases are TGTGCCAGCATGAGGACAGGGGGCCGGGAGCTGTTTTTT.

The chain carries TRBV29-1 and TRBJ2-5; D is undetermined. Trimming removed 4 bases at V and 3 bases at J, with 12 bases between. The CDR3 has 13 residues. Germline-derived CDR1 and CDR2 are SQVTM and ANQGSEA. This CDR3 is CSVVGVVEETQYF. In DNA, the CDR3 is TGCAGCGTTGTCGGCGTTGTCGAAGAGACCCAGTACTTC.

In this sample, this clonotype turned up a few times. The V and J genes are TRBV29-1 and TRBJ1-2; D call uncertain. The V gene lost 4 bases and the J gene lost 6 bases, with 12 bases spanning the gap. Germline V CDR1 and CDR2: SQVTM, ANQGSEA. The CDR3 loop spans 12 amino acids. The CDR3 DNA is TGCAGCGTTGTTATGGACTGGGATGGCTACACCTTC. It yields the protein CSVVMDWDGYTF.

The chain links TRBV10-3 to TRBJ2-7, with D unresolved. V lost 0 bases to trimming and J lost 0 bases, with 15 bases between them. This CDR3 is 17 amino acids long. The germline CDR1 and CDR2 sequences are ENHRY and SYGVKD. The DNA for the CDR3 is TGTGCCATCAGTGAGTCGTTACCGGATTTTATCTCCTACGAGCAGTACTTC. Protein: CAISESLPDFISYEQYF.

This clonotype occurred a few times. The rearrangement links TRBV20-1 to TRBJ1-5, with D possibly being TRBD1 (5 bases). From germline, CDR1 is DFQATT and CDR2 SNEGSKA (reference sequence). The CDR3 totals 12 residues. The V and J ends lost 8 bases and 9 bases respectively, with 17 bases between them. CDR3 nucleotides: TGCAGTCCCAGGGCCATGGGTGGGCCCCAGCATTTT. It is translated as CSPRAMGGPQHF.

This chain connects TRBV5-1 to TRBJ2-3; D perhaps matches TRBD1 (6 bases). Germline assignment: CDR1 SGHRS and CDR2 YFSETQ. The CDR3 is made up of 15 amino acids. Trimming left V 1 base short and J 3 bases short, with 12 bases between. In DNA, the CDR3 is TGCGCCAGCAGCTTGACAGGGCCGTTTACAGATACGCAGTATTTT. Protein: CASSLTGPFTDTQYF. The full variable domain, with the rest looked up from reference TRBV5-1 and TRBJ2-3, is KAGVTQTPRYLIKTRGQQVTLSCSPISGHRSVSWYQQTPGQGLQFLFEYFSETQRNKGNFPGRFSGRQFSNSRSEMNVSTLELGDSALYLCASSLTGPFTDTQYFGPGTRLTVL.

DNA of the CDR3: TGCAGTGCGAGGAGAAGGGGCTATGGCTACACCTTC. Translating it yields CSARRRGYGYTF. The genes are TRBV20-1 and TRBJ1-2, with a weak D call TRBD1 (5 bases). This CDR3 region has 12 residues. V dropped 6 bases and J dropped 4 bases, with 12 bases sitting between them. The germline CDR1 and CDR2 sequences are DFQATT and SNEGSKA (reference sequence).

This sequence joins TRBV2 and TRBJ1-1; no definite D call. From germline, CDR1 is SNHLY and CDR2 FYNNEI. This CDR3 is 14 amino acids long. Trimming removed 6 bases from V and 1 base from J, with 12 bases in between. For the CDR3, the DNA is TGTGCCAGCAGGCTGATTGAGCGGAACACTGAAGCTTTCTTT. It translates to CASRLIERNTEAFF.

V is TRBV2 and J is TRBJ1-4; D call uncertain. The CDR3 runs to 12 residues. Between the trimmed V and J ends, which lost 6 bases and 7 bases, there was a span of 9 bases. The germline CDR1 and CDR2 sequences are SNHLY and FYNNEI. The CDR3 region is CASRDLSEKLFF. For the CDR3, the DNA is TGTGCCAGCAGGGACCTAAGTGAAAAACTGTTTTTT.

Notes on this clonotype: Here the CDR3 omits its conserved ending phenylalanine or tryptophan, so a read error is the likely source. The CDR3, as DNA: TGTGCCTGGAGTACAGGACCCAACACTGAAGCTTTCTCT. Protein product: CAWSTGPNTEAFS. V usage is TRBV30 and J usage is TRBJ1-1; D is possibly TRBD1 (5 bases). Trimming removed 2 bases from V and 2 bases from J, with 9 bases in between. Germline V lookup: CDR1 GTSNPN, CDR2 SVGIG (reference sequence). The CDR3 length is 13 residues.

The V call is TRBV27, the J call TRBJ1-6, with TRBD1 matching over 11 bases. Germline CDR1 reads MNHEY; CDR2 reads SMNVEV (reference sequence). Trimming cost V 0 bases and J 9 bases; bases outside gene matches: 4. This CDR3 spans 16 amino acids. The CDR3 loop reads CASSLSQGTGGSPLHF. The CDR3 coding sequence is TGTGCCAGCAGTTTATCGCAGGGGACAGGGGGTTCACCCCTCCACTTT.